The source of this T cell receptor (beta chain) is a study of cytomegalovirus exposure and HLA in healthy donors. Across the study: Among the roughly 430 genotyped donors, around 85% were placed in the Caucasian-associated ancestry cluster. Study-wide points: TCR association rates varied by HLA locus in a later analysis, with DRB1 highest and HLA-C lowest. Some segments of the V type, notably TRBV6-2 and TRBV6-3, were excluded as indistinguishable. Reportedly, diagnosis of cytomegalovirus status by the classifier showed high specificity and sensitivity.

On this clone: Its antigen is currently unknown.

PCR used 60 Vbeta primers and 13 Jbeta primers. Profiled with immunoSEQ multiplex PCR; TCRdb holds only in-frame clones, not every one. The profile shows 180,000 or so clones, approximately 71% of them singletons. Trimming left V 2 bases short and J 6 bases short, with 10 bases between. CDR1 and CDR2 (germline): MDHEN, SYDVKM. This CDR3 is built from 13 residues. The chain recombines TRBV28 with TRBJ1-2; D remains ambiguous. The receptor was derived from a middle-aged woman in good health and CMV-seropositive. Sequencing used PBMCs. The CDR3 sequence is CASSLQVKDGYTF. The CDR3 nucleotides read TGTGCCAGCAGTTTACAGGTAAAGGATGGCTACACCTTC.